This T cell receptor beta chain originates from a study of shared clonotypes between healthy human individuals. Turning to the study itself: Every donor yielded three CD4 naive, three CD4 memory, two CD8 naive and one CD8 memory plate.

Several immunoSEQ plates received, in even portions, the genomic DNA of each subset. Replicate sorted-subset PCRs were loaded with around 0.2 ug DNA, tens of thousands of T cell genomes. Assay: immunoSEQ multiplex PCR; the TCRdb copy retains only in-frame clones and omits some. This sample has roughly 2 million clones, with about 95% found just once. V was clipped by 6 bases and J by 3 bases; unmatched bases: 8. CDR3 length equals 13 residues. Germline V gives CDR1 SQVTM, CDR2 ANQGSEA. CD8 cells classed as naive were CD45RO-negative and positively selected for CCR7, excluding terminally differentiated effector memory CD45RA+ cells.

The chain couples TRBV29-1 to TRBJ2-7, with TRBD1 identical over 7 bases. Sample: naive CD8+ T cells sorted from blood. This receptor was identified in a man aged 18-30 years in good health. CDR3 bases: TGCAGCGTAACAGGGGTTGGGCACTACGAGCAGTACTTC. Translated: CSVTGVGHYEQYF.